This passage covers 22 T cell receptor beta chains from one sample sequenced in a study of T-cell reconstitution after alpha-beta-depleted transplantation in children. Unique molecular identifiers tagged the TCRbeta library. A single record per CDR3 protein comes from TCRdb applying MiXCR to the PCR reads. The sample has a few hundred thousand distinct CDR3 sequences; 20% to 30% are singletons. Source: PBMCs, taken before TCRalphabeta/CD19-depleted stem cell transplant. The receptors originated from a boy under three years old with Wiskott-Aldrich syndrome, due to receive a stem cell transplant.

This clonotype was observed a few times. The chain carries TRBV6-4 and TRBJ2-1, with 7 bases lining up with TRBD2. The germline V gene encodes CDR1 MRHNA and CDR2 SNTAGT. This CDR3 comprises 15 residues. V gave up 0 bases and J gave up 4 bases; unmatched junction bases: 3. CDR3 bases: TGTGCCAGCAGTGACTCAGAAGCGGGATACAATGAGCAGTTCTTC. Its protein is CASSDSEAGYNEQFF.

This chain joins TRBV6-5 and TRBJ2-7; 10 nucleotides line up with TRBD2. The germline V gene has CDR1 MNHEY and CDR2 SVGAGI. The CDR3 spans 16 residues. Germline trimming cut 5 bases from V and 0 bases from J; bases unmatched to any gene: 7. DNA of the CDR3: TGTGCCAGCAGTACTGGGACTAGCGCAATCTCCTACGAGCAGTACTTC. Amino acids: CASSTGTSAISYEQYF.

The chain employs TRBV7-9 and TRBJ2-1; D perhaps matches TRBD2 (6 bases). This CDR3 spans 13 amino acids. V lost 1 base and J lost 10, with 11 bases in between. In germline, CDR1 is SEHNR, CDR2 FQNEAQ (reference sequence). CDR3 amino acids: CASSLEGAGEQFF. The CDR3 DNA is TGTGCCAGCAGCTTAGAAGGTGCGGGAGAGCAGTTCTTC.

There are a few counts of this clonotype. The chain uses TRBV13 and TRBJ1-5; no firm D call. The germline V and J ends were trimmed by 4 bases and 6 bases, with 7 bases remaining between them. The CDR3 extends over 12 amino acids. CDR1 is PRHDT, CDR2 FYEKMQ, per germline (reference sequence). In DNA form, the CDR3 reads TGTGCCAGCAGCTCCTTCCGTCAGCCCCAGCATTTT. It yields the protein CASSSFRQPQHF.

This clonotype showed up just a few times. The rearrangement joins TRBV18 to TRBJ1-4; 8 positions agree with TRBD1. The CDR3 is 13 amino acids. The germline V gene encodes CDR1 KGHSH and CDR2 LQKENI. Unmatched junction bases numbered 4, after V lost 6 bases and J lost 7 bases. CDR3 nucleotides: TGTGCCAGCTCCGGGACAGGCGGTGAAAAACTGTTTTTT. It specifies CASSGTGGEKLFF.

The chain couples TRBV14 to TRBJ1-2; possibly TRBD1 for D (6 bases). Trimming shortened V by 0 bases and J by 0 bases, and 14 bases separated the two germline ends. Germline lookup yields CDR1 SGHDN and CDR2 FVKESK. This CDR3 spans 17 amino acids. This CDR3 is CASSQEIGQTANYGYTF. Written as DNA, the CDR3 is TGTGCCAGCAGCCAAGAGATAGGACAGACAGCTAACTATGGCTACACCTTC. Filled out from reference TRBV14 and TRBJ1-2, the complete variable domain reads EAGVTQFPSHSVIEKGQTVTLRCDPISGHDNLYWYRRVMGKEIKFLLHFVKESKQDESGMPNNRFLAERTGGTYSTLKVQPAELEDSGVYFCASSQEIGQTANYGYTFGSGTRLTVV.

The chain links TRBV9 to TRBJ2-7, with 11 bases identical to TRBD2. CDR3 length: 17 residues. The germline CDR1 and CDR2 sequences are SGDLS and YYNGEE. The V gene end was trimmed by 4 bases and the J gene end by 6 bases; junction bases not matched to a gene: 15. The CDR3 coding sequence is TGTGCCAGCAGCCCAGGGTTAGCGGGAGGACTAGCGGGCGAGCAGTACTTC. Its translation: CASSPGLAGGLAGEQYF.

CDR3 coding DNA: TGTGCCAGCAGCTTACAGCCCTACGAGCAGTACTTC. It is translated as CASSLQPYEQYF. V and J are TRBV7-9 and TRBJ2-7; D not resolved. V dropped 2 bases and J dropped 2 bases, with 4 bases sitting between them. Germline V gene sequence: CDR1 SEHNR, CDR2 FQNEAQ (reference sequence). This CDR3 has 12 amino acids.

The chain employs TRBV5-1 and TRBJ1-2; D is undetermined. Germline V gives CDR1 SGHRS, CDR2 YFSETQ. The CDR3 is 14 amino acids. Trimming stripped 0 bases from V and 2 bases from J, with 8 bases between. The CDR3 here is CASSLDSHNYGYTF. CDR3 bases: TGCGCCAGCAGCTTGGACAGCCACAACTATGGCTACACCTTC. Variable domain in full (rest from reference TRBV5-1 and TRBJ1-2): KAGVTQTPRYLIKTRGQQVTLSCSPISGHRSVSWYQQTPGQGLQFLFEYFSETQRNKGNFPGRFSGRQFSNSRSEMNVSTLELGDSALYLCASSLDSHNYGYTFGSGTRLTVV.

In its sample, this clonotype was seen a few times. The chain's CDR3 is CSATSGLAKNIQYF. The DNA for the CDR3 is TGCAGTGCTACTAGCGGGCTAGCCAAAAACATTCAGTACTTC. This chain uses TRBV20-1 with TRBJ2-4, with 8 bases aligning to TRBD2. The germline gives CDR1 DFQATT, CDR2 SNEGSKA (reference sequence). There are 14 residues in the CDR3. The V gene end was trimmed by 4 bases and the J gene end by 0 bases; junction bases not matched to a gene: 2.

This clonotype was seen only a few times. This sequence joins TRBV27 and TRBJ2-2; D unclear. CDR3 size: 18 residues. V was trimmed by 5 bases and J by 1 base, leaving 20 bases between them. Germline assignment: CDR1 MNHEY and CDR2 SMNVEV (reference sequence). The CDR3 bases are TGTGCCAGCAGTCTTTTTTCGTTGGGTAAATGGAACACCGGGGAGCTGTTTTTT. Translated: CASSLFSLGKWNTGELFF.

V gene TRBV5-1 combines with J gene TRBJ2-6, with 9 bases aligning to TRBD1. J gave up 0 bases and V 3 bases, and 4 bases lay outside the gene matches. This CDR3 spans 17 amino acids. Germline values: CDR1 SGHRS, CDR2 YFSETQ. The CDR3 DNA is TGCGCCAGCAGCTCGGGACAGGGTGGCTCTGGGGCCAACGTCCTGACTTTC. Amino acids: CASSSGQGGSGANVLTF.

This chain joins TRBV7-9 and TRBJ2-1; TRBD2 agrees at 7 bases. The germline CDR1 and CDR2 sequences are SEHNR and FQNEAQ (reference sequence). This CDR3 contains 14 residues. The V gene end was trimmed by 5 bases and the J gene end by 7 bases; junction bases not matched to a gene: 8. The CDR3 DNA is TGTGCCAGCAGCACCTGGCTAGCGGATAATGAGCAGTTCTTC. Translating it yields CASSTWLADNEQFF.

This clonotype was observed a handful of times. V and J are TRBV2 and TRBJ2-1; TRBD2 matches 15 bases. The CDR3 is 16 residues long. In germline, CDR1 is SNHLY, CDR2 FYNNEI. V lost 6 bases, J lost 1 base, and 1 base stayed unmatched. The CDR3 coding sequence is TGTGCCAGCAGAGGACTAGCGGGAGGGTCCTACAATGAGCAGTTCTTC. Translating it yields CASRGLAGGSYNEQFF.

The genes are TRBV29-1 and TRBJ2-2, with 10 nucleotides matching TRBD2. After removal of 7 bases from V and 0 bases from J, the junction contained 2 bases not matched to a gene. The CDR3 totals 14 residues. From germline, CDR1 is SQVTM and CDR2 ANQGSEA. CDR3 protein: CSGGLAANTGELFF. The CDR3 DNA sequence: TGCAGCGGCGGACTAGCGGCGAACACCGGGGAGCTGTTTTTT.

V and J are TRBV6-1 and TRBJ2-5; 11 bases are a match to TRBD1. V shed 4 bases, J shed 7 bases, and the junction held 2 bases outside the gene matches. CDR3 size: 13 residues. Germline V gene data show CDR1 as MNHNS and CDR2 as SASEGT. CDR3 nucleotides: TGTGCCAGCAGTGGTGGGACAGGGGGGACCCAGTACTTC. Translation: CASSGGTGGTQYF.

This clonotype was observed a handful of times. V and J are TRBV28 and TRBJ2-5; D not certain. This CDR3 contains 11 residues. Trimming shortened V by 7 bases and J by 2 bases, and 5 bases separated the two germline ends. Germline V gives CDR1 MDHEN, CDR2 SYDVKM. CDR3 protein: CASNSQETQYF. The CDR3 region has the DNA TGTGCCAGCAATTCTCAAGAGACCCAGTACTTC. Variable domain in full (rest from reference TRBV28 and TRBJ2-5): DVKVTQSSRYLVKRTGEKVFLECVQDMDHENMFWYRQDPGLGLRLIYFSYDVKMKEKGDIPEGYSVSREKKERFSLILESASTNQTSMYLCASNSQETQYFGPGTRLLVL.

V is TRBV27 and J is TRBJ2-3; 13 nucleotides match TRBD2. The germline V gene encodes CDR1 MNHEY and CDR2 SMNVEV (reference sequence). The CDR3 has 21 residues. Unmatched junction bases numbered 13, after V lost 1 base and J lost 0 bases. The CDR3 reads CASSLFGPGLAGDPSTDTQYF. The CDR3 bases are TGTGCCAGCAGTTTATTCGGGCCAGGACTAGCGGGAGATCCTAGCACAGATACGCAGTATTTT.

This rearrangement joins TRBV5-1 to TRBJ2-2; TRBD2 agrees at 7 bases. The CDR3 consists of 15 residues. The ends lost 0 bases at V and 6 bases at J; junction bases unmatched: 5. In germline, CDR1 is SGHRS, CDR2 YFSETQ. In DNA, the CDR3 is TGCGCCAGCAGCTTGGGACTAGCACACCCCGGGGAGCTGTTTTTT. This gives the protein CASSLGLAHPGELFF.

This rearrangement joins TRBV15 to TRBJ2-7, with no clear D. Germline V gene sequence: CDR1 LNHNV, CDR2 YYDKDF (reference sequence). V dropped 1 base and J dropped 0 bases, with 10 bases sitting between them. The CDR3 is 15 amino acids. The chain's CDR3 is CATSRVGFSSYEQYF. The CDR3, as DNA: TGTGCCACCAGCAGAGTGGGGTTCAGCTCCTACGAGCAGTACTTC.

This clonotype was counted a few times. CDR3 sequence (DNA): TGCGCCAGCAGGGGGGGGACAGGGGGCACTGAAGCTTTCTTT. It is translated as CASRGGTGGTEAFF. V and J are TRBV5-1 and TRBJ1-1, with 11 bases fitting TRBD1. Losses at the gene ends were 5 bases for V and 4 bases for J; bases not matched to a gene: 4. The CDR3 runs 14 residues. The germline gives CDR1 SGHRS, CDR2 YFSETQ. The full variable domain, rest sourced from reference TRBV5-1 and TRBJ1-1, is KAGVTQTPRYLIKTRGQQVTLSCSPISGHRSVSWYQQTPGQGLQFLFEYFSETQRNKGNFPGRFSGRQFSNSRSEMNVSTLELGDSALYLCASRGGTGGTEAFFGQGTRLTVV.

The genes are TRBV20-1 and TRBJ2-7; D perhaps matches TRBD1 (6 bases). Between the trimmed V and J ends, which lost 3 bases and 3 bases, there was a span of 18 bases. Germline V gives CDR1 DFQATT, CDR2 SNEGSKA (reference sequence). The CDR3 spans 15 residues. CDR3 nucleotide sequence: TGCAGTGCTAGGGGGATCGGGACACCGTTCTACGAGCAGTACTTC. Encoded protein: CSARGIGTPFYEQYF.